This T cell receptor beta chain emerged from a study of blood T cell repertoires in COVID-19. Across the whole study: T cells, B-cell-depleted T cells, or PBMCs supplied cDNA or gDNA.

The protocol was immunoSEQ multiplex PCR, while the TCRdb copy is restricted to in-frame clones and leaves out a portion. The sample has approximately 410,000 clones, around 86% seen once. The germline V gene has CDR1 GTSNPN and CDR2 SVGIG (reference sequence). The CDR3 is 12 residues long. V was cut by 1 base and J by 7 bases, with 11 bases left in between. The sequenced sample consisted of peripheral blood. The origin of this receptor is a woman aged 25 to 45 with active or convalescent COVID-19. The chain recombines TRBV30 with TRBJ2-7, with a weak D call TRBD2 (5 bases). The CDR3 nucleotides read TGTGCCTGGAGTGAAGAGGGATTTGAGCAGTACTTC. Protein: CAWSEEGFEQYF.